The 13 T cell receptor beta chains below all came from one sample that was sequenced in a study of T cell changes during pregnancy in multiple sclerosis. Sequenced by immunoSEQ multiplex PCR; TCRdb stores in-frame clones only, minus some. Of 55,000 to 75,000 clones detected, roughly 91% appear once; the ten largest clones hold 2.2%. This material consisted of peripheral blood, taken in the third trimester of pregnancy. The source of these receptors is a female donor in good health, enrolled as a control in a pregnancy study.

V gene TRBV10-3 combines with J gene TRBJ1-5, with D perhaps matching TRBD1 (5 bases). Germline-derived CDR1 and CDR2 are ENHRY and SYGVKD. V dropped 5 bases and J dropped 6 bases, with 14 bases sitting between them. The CDR3 covers 14 residues. DNA of the CDR3: TGTGCCATCAGTCCGGACCCCGGGGGTCAGCCCCAGCATTTT. Translated, it gives CAISPDPGGQPQHF.

This clone was counted between two and nine times. V is TRBV5-6 and J is TRBJ2-3, with 9 bases lining up with TRBD1. V dropped 7 bases and J dropped 7; count of bases not matched to a gene: 7. Looked up from germline, CDR1 is SGHDT and CDR2 is YYEEEE. The CDR3 runs 13 residues. CDR3 sequence: CASARDRANTQYF. DNA of the CDR3: TGTGCCAGCGCGCGGGACAGGGCAAATACGCAGTATTTT.

This chain links TRBV5-4 with TRBJ1-2, with 9 bases aligning to TRBD1. Germline V gene lookup returns CDR1 SGHNT and CDR2 YYREEE (reference sequence). V lost 3 bases to trimming and J lost 5 bases; unmatched junction nucleotides: 5. This CDR3 contains 14 residues. The CDR3 sequence is CASSSGQGIYGYTF. The CDR3 nucleotides are TGTGCCAGCAGCTCAGGACAGGGGATATATGGCTACACCTTC.

The V call is TRBV2, the J call TRBJ1-5, with 7 bases identical to TRBD1. Germline CDR1 SNHLY, CDR2 FYNNEI. The CDR3 totals 14 residues. The J segment lost 10 bases and the V segment lost 6 bases, leaving 12 bases of the junction unmatched. DNA for the CDR3: TGTGCCAGCAGACCGGGACAGACAATCAGCCCCCAGCATTTT. Translation: CASRPGQTISPQHF. Full variable domain (remainder filled in from reference TRBV2 and TRBJ1-5): EPEVTQTPSHQVTQMGQEVILRCVPISNHLYFYWYRQILGQKVEFLVSFYNNEISEKSEIFDDQFSVERPDGSNFTLKIRSTKLEDSAMYFCASRPGQTISPQHFGDGTRLSIL.

V and J are TRBV6-5 and TRBJ1-2; no definite D call. The CDR3 consists of 10 residues. The germline CDR1 and CDR2 sequences are MNHEY and SVGAGI. V was cut by 10 bases and J by 10 bases, with 13 bases left in between. The CDR3 here is CATLDEHYTF. For the CDR3, the DNA is TGTGCCACCCTAGACGAACACTACACCTTC.

J is TRBJ1-4 and V is TRBV7-2, with D perhaps matching TRBD1 (5 bases). This CDR3 contains 15 residues. Between the trimmed V and J ends, which lost 1 base and 6 bases, there was a span of 12 bases. The germline V gene has CDR1 SGHTA and CDR2 FQGNSA. CDR3 sequence (DNA): TGTGCCAGCAGCTTAGACGGGCGGGGGGATGAAAAACTGTTTTTT. It encodes CASSLDGRGDEKLFF.

V usage is TRBV4-2 and J usage is TRBJ1-2; the D gene is possibly TRBD1 (5 bases). Per germline, CDR1 LGHNA and CDR2 YNFKEQ. V lost 0 bases to trimming and J lost 6 bases, with 11 bases between them. The CDR3 sequence is 14 residues long. The CDR3: CASSQDWATDGYTF. CDR3 bases: TGTGCCAGCAGCCAAGATTGGGCGACAGATGGCTACACCTTC.

The chain has TRBV19 and TRBJ2-1, with TRBD2 matching over 7 bases. V was pared by 5 bases and J by 0 bases, with 10 bases of the junction left unmatched. Germline CDR1 and CDR2: LNHDA and SQIVND (reference sequence). This CDR3 spans 17 amino acids. The chain's CDR3 is CASSSGSWGGSYNEQFF. The CDR3 DNA reads as TGTGCCAGTAGTTCGGGTTCGTGGGGGGGCTCCTACAATGAGCAGTTCTTC.

The chain combines TRBV6-6 with TRBJ1-6; D not resolved. The length of the CDR3 is 15 residues. Germline loops: CDR1 MNHNY, CDR2 SVGAGI (reference sequence). V was shortened by 5 bases and J by 5 bases, with 13 bases between the two germline ends. The CDR3 DNA is TGTGCCAGCAGTCATGTCGCTAGCCATAATTCACCCCTCCACTTT. It is translated as CASSHVASHNSPLHF.

The CDR3 nucleotides are TGTGCCAGCAGCCCCTCATTGGAGGGGAATCAGCCCCAGCATTTT. It translates to CASSPSLEGNQPQHF. The genes are TRBV7-9 and TRBJ1-5, with D possibly matching TRBD1 (5 bases). The CDR3 spans 15 residues. Germline V gives CDR1 SEHNR, CDR2 FQNEAQ (reference sequence). The germline V and J ends were trimmed by 5 bases and 4 bases, with 15 bases remaining between them.

The chain carries TRBV18 and TRBJ2-5; D unclear. V was clipped by 3 bases and J by 2 bases, with 13 bases between them. The CDR3 extends over 15 amino acids. Germline CDR1 and CDR2: KGHSH and LQKENI. CDR3 in amino acids: CASSPRSTVQETQYF. The CDR3 DNA reads as TGTGCCAGCTCACCTCGCAGTACAGTACAAGAGACCCAGTACTTC.

The V call is TRBV5-8, the J call TRBJ2-1; TRBD1 might be the D (5 bases). This CDR3 spans 15 amino acids. CDR1 and CDR2 from the germline V gene are SGHTS and YDEGEE. V lost 0 bases, J lost 15 bases, and 22 bases lay in between. CDR3 sequence: CASSLGQTVAHPLFF. The CDR3 DNA is TGTGCCAGCAGCTTGGGACAGACTGTTGCCCATCCGCTGTTCTTC.

The sample holds a few counts of this clone. The chain combines TRBV7-9 with TRBJ2-1; D is perhaps TRBD2 (6 bases). CDR1 and CDR2 (germline): SEHNR, FQNEAQ (reference sequence). The CDR3 sequence is 12 residues long. The V end was cut by 6 bases, the J end by 10 bases, with 13 bases between. The CDR3 DNA follows: TGTGCCAGCAGACGAAACGCGGGGGAGCAGTTCTTC. It encodes CASRRNAGEQFF.